This T cell receptor (beta chain) was sequenced in a study of T cells in Graves' hyperthyroidism and ophthalmopathy. Amplification targeted TCR beta CDR3 regions from RNA transcripts. TCR CDR3 underwent first-round RT-PCR with the HTBI primer set. Via MiXCR, TCRdb re-called the multiplex PCR reads, giving one row per CDR3 protein. The sample gives around 700,000 distinct CDR3 sequences, around 20% of which show up once; 16% is in the top ten. In this sample, this clonotype turned up many times. Germline V gives CDR1 SGHRS, CDR2 YFSETQ. Losses at the gene ends were 6 bases for V and 3 bases for J; bases not matched to a gene: 12. This CDR3 comprises 15 residues.

Sequencing was done on a sample of blood. The TCR comes from a woman between 45 and 60 years old with Graves' hyperthyroidism that later progressed to Graves' ophthalmopathy. The chain has TRBV5-1 and TRBJ2-7; TRBD1 matches 7 bases. CDR3: CASKLLGGDDYEQYF. DNA for the CDR3: TGCGCCAGCAAATTGTTAGGGGGCGACGACTACGAGCAGTACTTC.